These 5 T cell receptor beta chains were all obtained from the same sample, sequenced in a study of early T cells in non-severe SARS-CoV-2 infection. TCRdb re-analysed the 5' RACE reads in MiXCR, keeping a single row per CDR3 protein. Among under 70,000 distinct CDR3 sequences, about 7.7% were seen once, and the ten largest hold roughly a tenth. The material was whole blood, obtained at baseline. The source of these receptors is an adult who was a healthcare worker with PCR-confirmed SARS-CoV-2 infection or an uninfected control (not recorded which).

This clonotype was observed at least ten times. The J gene is TRBJ2-7, the V gene TRBV4-2, with 8 bases lining up with TRBD2. The J segment lost 2 bases and the V segment lost 0 bases, leaving 3 bases of the junction unmatched. CDR1 is LGHNA, CDR2 YNFKEQ, per germline. The CDR3 runs to 15 residues. This chain's CDR3 is CASSQDREGPYEQYF. The CDR3, as DNA: TGTGCCAGCAGCCAAGATCGGGAGGGCCCCTACGAGCAGTACTTC.

This clonotype was seen more than once but under ten times. This chain connects TRBV28 to TRBJ2-7; TRBD1 matches at 9 bases. CDR1 and CDR2 from the germline V gene are MDHEN and SYDVKM. V trimming: 1 base; J trimming: 4 bases; junction bases outside the gene matches: 8. The CDR3 covers 16 residues. The CDR3 nucleotides read TGTGCCAGCAGTTTATACTCCGGGACAGGGTATTACGAGCAGTACTTC. Protein: CASSLYSGTGYYEQYF.

This clonotype has only a few counts. The chain recombines TRBV10-3 with TRBJ1-6; TRBD1 matches 7 bases. V gave up 7 bases and J gave up 15 bases; unmatched junction bases: 9. CDR1 and CDR2 from the germline V gene are ENHRY and SYGVKD. The CDR3 runs 12 residues. DNA for the CDR3: TGTGCCATCAACGACAGGGATCAGGGCCTCCACTTT. As protein: CAINDRDQGLHF.

This chain uses TRBV6-5 with TRBJ2-5, with unresolved D. The CDR3 consists of 14 residues. CDR1 is MNHEY, CDR2 SVGAGI, per germline. V was trimmed by 3 bases and J by 1 base, leaving 9 bases between them. The CDR3 loop reads CASSYGSSQETQYF. CDR3 nucleotides: TGTGCCAGCAGTTATGGGTCCAGCCAAGAGACCCAGTACTTC.

This clonotype appeared a few times. This chain connects TRBV28 to TRBJ1-4; 7 nucleotides line up with TRBD1. Per germline, CDR1 MDHEN and CDR2 SYDVKM. This CDR3 contains 14 residues. V lost 4 bases and J lost 8; bases outside the gene matches: 7. This CDR3 reads CASSSGQAGEKLFF. The CDR3 DNA follows: TGTGCCAGCAGTTCTGGACAGGCGGGCGAAAAACTGTTTTTT.